The sequence of this T cell receptor (beta chain) was determined in a study of T-cell memory formation after mild COVID-19. V lost 5 bases to trimming and J lost 1 base; unmatched junction nucleotides: 8. Germline assignment: CDR1 SGHVS and CDR2 FNYEAQ. This CDR3 is 15 amino acids long. This clonotype was picked up a small number of times. Its antigen is unknown. Notes on the study in general: The authors left the SARS-CoV-2 specificity of second-wave clones peaking on day 37 unconfirmed.

Using constant-segment primers, 5'RACE produced TCR alpha and TCR beta cDNA libraries carrying sample barcodes and UMIs. TCRdb re-called the 5' RACE reads with MiXCR, one entry per CDR3 protein. The sample has 130,000 to 150,000 distinct CDR3 sequences, 15% to 20% seen once; the top ten hold under 2.5%. The chain carries TRBV7-6 and TRBJ2-7, with 7 nucleotides matching TRBD1. Sequenced: PBMCs or a T cell subset sorted from them (not recorded which). This sequence originates from an adult woman who had mild COVID-19 (a few samples of this study predate the infection). Cell type and time point are not known. The CDR3 loop is CASSRETGNSYEQYF. The CDR3 DNA sequence: TGTGCCAGCAGCCGCGAGACAGGGAATTCCTACGAGCAGTACTTC.